This T cell receptor beta chain was documented in a study of PD-1 blockade in mismatch repair-deficient tumors. Study background: Enrolled about 2013-2017, patients had progressing, pretreated mismatch repair-deficient cancers of 11 to 13 types.

Clones were sequenced by immunoSEQ multiplex PCR, and TCRdb holds only the in-frame ones, with some missing. Here the sample spans under 95,000 clones, roughly 80% being singletons. The germline V gene has CDR1 ENHRY and CDR2 SYGVKD. V lost 3 bases and J lost 3, with 9 bases in between. The CDR3 has 13 residues. The source was peripheral blood, collected 44 weeks after starting pembrolizumab. The chain couples TRBV10-3 to TRBJ2-7; D uncertain. The receptor comes from an adult with mismatch repair-deficient cancer. The CDR3 DNA sequence: TGTGCCATCAGTGAAAAAACCAACTACGAGCAGTACTTC. As protein: CAISEKTNYEQYF.